The clone carrying this T cell receptor beta chain was counted between two and nine times. Its antigen is not known. These data come from a study of identical twins. This CDR3 comprises 16 residues. V dropped 1 base and J dropped 2 bases, with 11 bases sitting between them. Healthy Caucasian individuals made up all the donors. cDNA carried unique molecular identifiers, and a universal primer site was added by template switching. TCRdb fed the 5' RACE reads into MiXCR, producing one record per CDR3 protein. Altogether around 240,000 distinct CDR3 sequences are present, around 6.6% being singletons, with the ten largest covering approximately 3.6%. Regarding the study as a whole: Cord blood's abundant beta clonotypes had fewer insertions, unlike memory repertoires.

These data are also associated with another study on yellow fever vaccine responses in identical twins.

Specimen: memory (CD45RO+) T cells sorted from blood. The clonotype originates from a woman aged 18-29 years in good health. The rearrangement links TRBV12-3 or TRBV12-4 to TRBJ2-2; a possible D gene is TRBD1 (6 bases). The CDR3 loop reads CASSLERGSNTGELFF. In DNA form, the CDR3 reads TGTGCCAGCAGTTTAGAAAGGGGGAGTAACACCGGGGAGCTGTTTTTT.